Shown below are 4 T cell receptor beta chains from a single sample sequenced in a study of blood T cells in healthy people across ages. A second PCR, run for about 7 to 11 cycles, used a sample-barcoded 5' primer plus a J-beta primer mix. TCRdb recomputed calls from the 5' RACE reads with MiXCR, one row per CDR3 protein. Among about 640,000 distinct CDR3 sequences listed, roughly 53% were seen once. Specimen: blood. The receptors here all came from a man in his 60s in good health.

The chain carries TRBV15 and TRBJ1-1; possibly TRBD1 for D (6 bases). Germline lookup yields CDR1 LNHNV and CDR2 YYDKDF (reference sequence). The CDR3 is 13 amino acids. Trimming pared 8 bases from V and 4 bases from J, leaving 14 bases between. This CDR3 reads CATQQGTGTEAFF. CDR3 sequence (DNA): TGTGCCACCCAGCAGGGGACGGGCACTGAAGCTTTCTTT.

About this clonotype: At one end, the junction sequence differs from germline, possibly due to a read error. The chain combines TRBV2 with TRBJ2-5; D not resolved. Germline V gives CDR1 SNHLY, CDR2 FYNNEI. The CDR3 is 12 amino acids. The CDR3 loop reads CASYFAAATPYF. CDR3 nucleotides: TGTGCCAGCTACTTCGCGGCCGCTACCCCGTACTTC.

CDR3 sequence (DNA): TGCGCCAGCAGCCAACAGTCGGTAGGGGATGAGCAGTTCTTC. This translates into CASSQQSVGDEQFF. The chain has TRBV4-1 and TRBJ2-1, with a tentative D call TRBD1 (5 bases). In germline, CDR1 is MGHRA, CDR2 YSYEKL. Trimming took off 2 bases at V and 8 bases at J, with 13 bases between the two ends. CDR3 length equals 14 residues.

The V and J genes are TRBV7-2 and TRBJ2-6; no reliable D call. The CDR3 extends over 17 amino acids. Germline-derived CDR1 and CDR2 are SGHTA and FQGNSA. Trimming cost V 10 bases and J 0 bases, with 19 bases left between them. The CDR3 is CANHVGYSSSGANVLTF. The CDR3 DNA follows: TGTGCCAACCACGTGGGCTACTCGAGCTCTGGGGCCAACGTCCTGACTTTC.